The 2 T cell receptor beta chains reported below all come from one sample, sequenced in a study of human T cells and chemical hapten exposure. Time point defined: patch test 3, about 24 weeks after DPC sensitization. Documented treatment: therapeutic diphenylcyclopropenone sensitization with weekly scalp DPC. TCRdb passed the RACE reads through MiXCR, listing each CDR3 protein once. Of more than 85,000 distinct CDR3 sequences in the sample, approximately 36% were seen once. Sequencing was performed on whole blood, taken in connection with sensitization to the hapten diphenylcyclopropenone (DPC). These receptors were obtained from a man aged 35 to 55 with alopecia areata. Some clones in this sample may be carry-over from other donors' samples.

In its sample, this clonotype was seen a few times. CDR3 sequence reads: CSARVISGRPGDTQYF. The CDR3 DNA reads TGCAGTGCTAGAGTCATTAGCGGAAGGCCAGGTGATACGCAGTATTTT. The chain carries TRBV20-1 and TRBJ2-3; tentative D call: TRBD2 (6 bases). Per germline, CDR1 DFQATT and CDR2 SNEGSKA (reference sequence). The CDR3 runs to 16 residues. V dropped 1 base and J dropped 6 bases, with 20 bases sitting between them.

The genes are TRBV7-8 and TRBJ2-6; the D gene is possibly TRBD2 (6 bases). The germline V gene encodes CDR1 SGHVS and CDR2 FQNEAQ. V lost 1 base and J 3 bases, leaving 19 bases between the germline ends. This CDR3 comprises 19 residues. The DNA for the CDR3 is TGTGCCAGCAGCTTAGGATCTCAATGGAGGGGTGGTGGGGCCAACGTCCTGACTTTC. Encoded protein: CASSLGSQWRGGGANVLTF.